Sequencing of this TCR beta chain was carried out in a study of blood T cell repertoires in COVID-19. This CDR3 region has 11 residues. Only in-frame clones appear in the TCRdb table, and some are missing; sequencing was by immunoSEQ multiplex PCR. The sample holds a few hundred thousand clones, 70% to 90% seen once. The sample comprised PBMCs or T cells enriched from blood (not recorded which). The rearrangement links TRBV7-5 to TRBJ1-2. TRBV7-5 is given as a pseudogene. The sequence derives from a woman aged 60-75 years in a cohort exposed to, infected with or recovered from COVID-19 (not recorded which). CDR3: CARSSLYGYTF. The CDR3, as DNA: TGTGCCAGAAGCTCCCTCTATGGCTACACCTTC.